Listed below are T cell receptor beta chains from one sample, sequenced in a study of cytomegalovirus exposure and HLA in healthy donors. Here immunoSEQ multiplex PCR was the method, and the copy in TCRdb shows in-frame clones only, minus some. The sample has approximately 220,000 clones, 82% seen once. The sequencing sample was made of PBMCs. Receptor source: a man aged 35-49 years in good health and CMV-seropositive. Both conserved end residues are part of each CDR3.

v_gene	len	j_gene	CDR3aa
TRBV9	14	TRBJ2-7	CASSAGTGGYEQYF
TRBV7-2	12	TRBJ2-3	CASSLDVNTQYF
TRBV5-1	14	TRBJ1-2	CASRGATGNYGYTF
TRBV6-5	15	TRBJ2-5	CASSLTMGGGETQYF
TRBV10-1	16	TRBJ2-1	CASSAAGVGDYNEQFF
TRBV6-5	15	TRBJ1-5	CASSYSGDINQPQHF
TRBV6-1	14	TRBJ1-5	CASRGTGINQPQHF
TRBV19	13	TRBJ1-1	CASSQNQNTEAFF
TRBV7-9	14	TRBJ1-1	CASSLRVLSTEAFF
TRBV2	12	TRBJ2-1	CASSPPGPRGFF
TRBV6-5	13	TRBJ1-2	CASSYDRNYGYTF
TRBV7-8	18	TRBJ2-3	CASSPRAGTSVITDTQYF
TRBV7-2	18	TRBJ2-2	CASSLGLASGRAGGELFF
TRBV27	16	TRBJ1-2	CASSLSGGTIPGGYTF
TRBV12-5	15	TRBJ1-4	CASGLRQATNEKLFF
TRBV19	13	TRBJ1-5	CASSIGTGGFQHF
TRBV19	15	TRBJ1-1	CASRSTGGEWTEAFF
TRBV6-1	15	TRBJ2-7	CASSRQGPHSYEQYF
TRBV29-1	13	TRBJ1-4	CSAWDSLNEKLFF
TRBV4-1	18	TRBJ2-2	CASSQDPTSGSHTGELFF
TRBV7-9	16	TRBJ2-2	CASSSTGTGLVGELFF
TRBV5-1	12	TRBJ1-2	CASSLAEQNYTF
TRBV19	17	TRBJ2-1	CASSLLAGDLSYNEQFF
TRBV19	11	TRBJ2-7	CASSSGYEQYF
TRBV19	13	TRBJ1-5	CASSIGGGQPQHF
TRBV5-6	15	TRBJ2-7	CASSLGTAFSYEQYF
TRBV15	15	TRBJ2-5	CATSRQSGGWETQYF
TRBV11-2	16	TRBJ2-1	CASSPTSGGKHNEQFF
TRBV6-5	14	TRBJ2-5	CASKEVAAYETQYF
TRBV5-1	15	TRBJ2-3	CASRRRQGSTDTQYF
TRBV6-5	14	TRBJ1-1	CASSQTGKNTEAFF
TRBV5-1	15	TRBJ2-2	CASTKVQVNTGELFF
TRBV4-1	12	TRBJ1-2	CASSQGRYGYTF
TRBV5-4	16	TRBJ2-3	CASSQSLVRSTDTQYF
TRBV7-2	13	TRBJ1-2	CASSERGLGGYTF
TRBV30	11	TRBJ2-2	CAWTQAGELFF
TRBV4-1	17	TRBJ2-2	CASSQEGSGRSTGELFF
TRBV6-5	14	TRBJ2-3	CASSYGGNTDTQYF
TRBV6-5	13	TRBJ2-5	CASTQSRAATQYF
TRBV30	13	TRBJ2-5	CAWRPGGAETQYF
TRBV30	14	TRBJ1-2	CAWSVPGFGYGYTF